These 16 T cell receptor beta chains came from one sample sequenced in a study of blood T cells in healthy people across ages. It was with a sample-barcoded 5' primer and a J-beta primer mix that a second PCR of roughly 7 to 12 cycles was run. TCRdb used MiXCR to reprocess the 5' RACE reads, holding one entry per CDR3 protein. Of around 800,000 distinct CDR3 sequences in the sample, around a quarter are singletons; the top ten hold 2.5% to 3.5%. A further study also used this sample, focusing on T cells of mothers and their children.

Sequenced material: blood. The receptors were gathered from a boy younger than 18 in good health.

This clonotype was counted only a few times. The chain joins TRBV28 to TRBJ2-4, with D perhaps matching TRBD1 (6 bases). V gave up 5 bases and J gave up 4 bases, with 9 bases separating them. Germline V gene lookup returns CDR1 MDHEN and CDR2 SYDVKM. The CDR3 runs 13 residues. The CDR3 reads CASSNDRKNIQYF. For the CDR3, the DNA is TGTGCCAGCAGTAACGACAGGAAAAACATTCAGTACTTC.

The chain combines TRBV20-1 with TRBJ2-5; D uncertain. The CDR3 is 14 amino acids. The V gene lost 3 bases and the J gene lost 9 bases, with 20 bases spanning the gap. Germline V gives CDR1 DFQATT, CDR2 SNEGSKA (reference sequence). This CDR3 reads CSASQLGRNEAQYF. The CDR3 DNA sequence: TGCAGTGCTAGTCAACTTGGCAGGAACGAGGCCCAGTACTTC.

This clonotype came up a few times. J is TRBJ2-1 and V is TRBV4-1; D possibly corresponds to TRBD1 (6 bases). This CDR3 has 19 amino acids. Germline lookup yields CDR1 MGHRA and CDR2 YSYEKL. V lost 1 base and J lost 4, with 23 bases in between. The CDR3 coding sequence is TGCGCCAGCAGCCAAGGGGTTCGGGGCAGGGGAAGGGAATACAATGAGCAGTTCTTC. Its translation: CASSQGVRGRGREYNEQFF.

This clonotype was counted ten times or more. The CDR3 DNA reads TGTGCCAGCAGTTTGGGTAGGGGGACCCAGTACTTC. Residues: CASSLGRGTQYF. The gene calls are TRBV12-3 or TRBV12-4 and TRBJ2-5; a weak D match, TRBD1 (5 bases). The CDR3 length is 12 residues. The V end was cut by 3 bases, the J end by 7 bases, with 9 bases between.

The chain is built from TRBV20-1 and TRBJ2-5; the match to TRBD1 covers 9 bases. In germline, CDR1 is DFQATT, CDR2 SNEGSKA (reference sequence). V was clipped by 0 bases and J by 4 bases; unmatched bases: 6. The CDR3 sequence is 15 residues long. As DNA, the CDR3 is TGCAGTGCTAGAGATGGGGACAGGGTGAGAGAGACCCAGTACTTC. Its translation: CSARDGDRVRETQYF.

The genes are TRBV6-6 and TRBJ2-5; D is uncertain. This CDR3 spans 13 amino acids. CDR1 MNHNY and CDR2 SVGAGI come from the germline V gene (reference sequence). V was trimmed by 4 bases and J by 6 bases, leaving 12 bases between them. The CDR3 DNA is TGTGCCAGCAGTTCTGAGGTTGTGAAGACCCAGTACTTC. Amino acids: CASSSEVVKTQYF.

This clonotype has a handful of counts. One end of the junction fails to match germline, which may point to a read error. J is TRBJ2-1 and V is TRBV28; TRBD1 agrees at 9 bases. The end of the DNA fits TRBJ2-7 better, so the J call may be wrong. CDR3 length: 14 residues. Germline lookup yields CDR1 MDHEN and CDR2 SYDVKM. The CDR3 here is CACSGDREIYEQYF. In DNA form, the CDR3 reads TGTGCCTGCAGTGGGGACAGGGAGATATACGAGCAGTACTTC.

This clonotype has a handful of counts. The V and J genes are TRBV10-1 and TRBJ2-5; no reliable D call. The germline CDR1 and CDR2 sequences are WNHNN and SYGVQD (reference sequence). The V end was cut by 0 bases, the J end by 5 bases, with 7 bases between. The CDR3 loop spans 13 amino acids. CDR3 DNA sequence: TGCGCCAGCAGTGAGTCTCCTCGGGAGACCCAGTACTTC. Its protein product is CASSESPRETQYF.

This clonotype has more than one count but fewer than ten. The rearrangement links TRBV12-3 or TRBV12-4 to TRBJ2-3, with D maybe TRBD1 (6 bases). The CDR3 consists of 14 residues. V was pared by 5 bases and J by 0 bases, with 9 bases between. In nucleotides, the CDR3 is TGTGCCAGCAGTCCGGACAGCAGCACAGATACGCAGTATTTT. Translation: CASSPDSSTDTQYF.

This chain connects TRBV6-1 to TRBJ2-7; D is uncertain. The CDR3 loop spans 16 amino acids. Germline V CDR1 and CDR2: MNHNS, SASEGT. Trimming took off 6 bases at V and 3 bases at J, with 21 bases between the two ends. DNA of the CDR3: TGTGCCAGCAGCCGAACCTCTAAGCCTGCATTCTACGAGCAGTACTTC. This encodes CASSRTSKPAFYEQYF.

This clonotype was counted a few times. This chain uses TRBV19 with TRBJ2-5; D is uncertain. Trimming left V 1 base short and J 2 bases short, with 8 bases between. This CDR3 region has 14 residues. Germline V gene data show CDR1 as LNHDA and CDR2 as SQIVND (reference sequence). The CDR3 bases are TGTGCCAGTAGTATAGGGGTGATGCAAGAGACCCAGTACTTC. Translated, it gives CASSIGVMQETQYF.

The chain recombines TRBV2 with TRBJ1-2; D is unclear. The CDR3 contains 16 residues. Germline V gives CDR1 SNHLY, CDR2 FYNNEI. Trimming shortened V by 2 bases and J by 7 bases, and 20 bases separated the two germline ends. Written as DNA, the CDR3 is TGTGCCAGCAGTGAATCTGGACGGTCGGCCTTTTCTGGCTACACCTTC. It is translated as CASSESGRSAFSGYTF.

This clonotype was recorded a few times. The chain links TRBV27 to TRBJ2-3; 7 bases agree with TRBD1. Germline CDR1 and CDR2: MNHEY and SMNVEV (reference sequence). The CDR3 runs to 17 residues. J lost 0 bases, V lost 4 bases, and 10 bases had no gene match. Here the CDR3 reads CASSSNRGVPSTDTQYF. CDR3 bases: TGTGCCAGCAGTTCTAACAGGGGAGTCCCTAGCACAGATACGCAGTATTTT.

Only a few counts were recorded for this clonotype. The chain employs TRBV11-2 and TRBJ2-1; 9 bases map to TRBD2. The germline V gene encodes CDR1 SGHAT and CDR2 FQNNGV. The V gene end was trimmed by 3 bases and the J gene end by 6 bases; junction bases not matched to a gene: 3. The CDR3 covers 14 residues. The CDR3: CASSFSGGVNEQFF. In DNA, the CDR3 is TGTGCCAGCAGCTTTAGCGGGGGAGTCAATGAGCAGTTCTTC.

The rearrangement links TRBV3-1 to TRBJ1-3; D is ambiguous. Germline V gene sequence: CDR1 LGHDT, CDR2 YNNKEL (reference sequence). V lost 5 bases, J lost 4 bases, and 15 bases lay in between. The CDR3 sequence is 15 residues long. CDR3 loop: CASSVVAKVGNTIYF. The CDR3 nucleotides are TGTGCCAGCAGCGTCGTGGCAAAAGTCGGAAACACCATATATTTT.

Only a few counts were recorded for this clonotype. The rearrangement uses TRBV27 and TRBJ1-2, with TRBD1 identical over 7 bases. There are 16 residues in the CDR3. Germline V gene sequence: CDR1 MNHEY, CDR2 SMNVEV (reference sequence). Trimming at V came to 5 bases and at J to 0 bases, leaving 9 bases not matched to a gene. In DNA form, the CDR3 reads TGTGCCAGCAGTCCATTCCGGGACAGTTCTAACTATGGCTACACCTTC. Protein product: CASSPFRDSSNYGYTF.